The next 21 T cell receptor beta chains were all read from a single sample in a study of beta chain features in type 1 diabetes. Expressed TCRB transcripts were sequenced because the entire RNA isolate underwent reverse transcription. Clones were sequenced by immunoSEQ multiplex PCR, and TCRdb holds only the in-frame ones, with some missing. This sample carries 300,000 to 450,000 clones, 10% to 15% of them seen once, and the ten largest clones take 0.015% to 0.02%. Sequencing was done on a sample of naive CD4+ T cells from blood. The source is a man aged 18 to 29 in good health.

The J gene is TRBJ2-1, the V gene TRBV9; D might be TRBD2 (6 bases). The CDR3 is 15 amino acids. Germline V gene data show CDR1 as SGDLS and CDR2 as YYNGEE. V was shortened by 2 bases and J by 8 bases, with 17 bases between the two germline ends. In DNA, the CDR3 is TGTGCCAGCAGCGTCGGTAGCGGCCCTTCGTATGAGCAGTTCTTC. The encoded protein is CASSVGSGPSYEQFF.

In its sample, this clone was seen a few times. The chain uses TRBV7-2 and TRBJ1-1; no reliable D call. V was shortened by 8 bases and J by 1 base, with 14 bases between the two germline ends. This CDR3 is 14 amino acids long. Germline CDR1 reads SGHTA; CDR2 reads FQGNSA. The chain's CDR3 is CASSHADKNTEAFF. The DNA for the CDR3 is TGTGCCAGCTCTCATGCCGACAAGAACACTGAAGCTTTCTTT.

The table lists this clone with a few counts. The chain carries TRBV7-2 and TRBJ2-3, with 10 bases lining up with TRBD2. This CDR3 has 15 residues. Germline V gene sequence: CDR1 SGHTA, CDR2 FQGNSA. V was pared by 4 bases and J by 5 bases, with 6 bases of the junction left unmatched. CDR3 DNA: TGTGCCAGCAGCTATAGCGGGGGGCCCGGAGATACGCAGTATTTT. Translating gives CASSYSGGPGDTQYF.

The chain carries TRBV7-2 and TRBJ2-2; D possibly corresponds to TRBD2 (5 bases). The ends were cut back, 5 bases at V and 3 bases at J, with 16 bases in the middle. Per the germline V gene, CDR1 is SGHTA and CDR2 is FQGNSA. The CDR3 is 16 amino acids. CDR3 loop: CASSPRTGRDTGELFF. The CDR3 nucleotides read TGTGCCAGCAGCCCAAGGACGGGAAGGGACACCGGGGAGCTGTTTTTT.

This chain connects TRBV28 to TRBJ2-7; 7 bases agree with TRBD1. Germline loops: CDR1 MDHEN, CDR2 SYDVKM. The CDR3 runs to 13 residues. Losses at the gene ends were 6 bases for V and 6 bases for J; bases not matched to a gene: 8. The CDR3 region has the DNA TGTGCCAGCAGCAAGACAGGGCTGGGCGAGCAGTACTTC. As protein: CASSKTGLGEQYF.

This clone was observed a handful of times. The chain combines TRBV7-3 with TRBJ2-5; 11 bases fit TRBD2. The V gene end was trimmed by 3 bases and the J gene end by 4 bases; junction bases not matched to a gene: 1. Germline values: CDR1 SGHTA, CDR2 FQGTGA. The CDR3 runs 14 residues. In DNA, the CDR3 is TGTGCCAGCAGCTTTGGACTAGCGGGAGAGACCCAGTACTTC. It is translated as CASSFGLAGETQYF.

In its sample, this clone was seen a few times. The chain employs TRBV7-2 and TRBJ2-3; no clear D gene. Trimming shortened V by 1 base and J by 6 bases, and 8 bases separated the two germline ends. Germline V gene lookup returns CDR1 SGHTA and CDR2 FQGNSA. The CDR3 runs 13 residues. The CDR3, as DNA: TGTGCCAGCAGCTTAGTTAGCCGGGATACGCAGTATTTT. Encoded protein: CASSLVSRDTQYF.

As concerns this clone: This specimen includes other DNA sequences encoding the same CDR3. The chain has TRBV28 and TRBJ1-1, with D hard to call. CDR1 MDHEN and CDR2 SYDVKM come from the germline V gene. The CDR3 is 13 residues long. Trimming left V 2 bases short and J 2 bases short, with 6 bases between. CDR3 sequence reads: CASSLTANTEAFF. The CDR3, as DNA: TGTGCCAGCAGTTTAACAGCAAACACTGAAGCTTTCTTT.

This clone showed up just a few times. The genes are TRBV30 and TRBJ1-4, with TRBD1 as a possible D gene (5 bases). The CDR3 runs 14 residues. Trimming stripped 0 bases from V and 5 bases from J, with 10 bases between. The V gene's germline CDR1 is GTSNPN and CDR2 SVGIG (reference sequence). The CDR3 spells CAWSVLRANEKLFF. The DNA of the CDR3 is TGTGCCTGGAGTGTACTCAGGGCCAATGAAAAACTGTTTTTT.

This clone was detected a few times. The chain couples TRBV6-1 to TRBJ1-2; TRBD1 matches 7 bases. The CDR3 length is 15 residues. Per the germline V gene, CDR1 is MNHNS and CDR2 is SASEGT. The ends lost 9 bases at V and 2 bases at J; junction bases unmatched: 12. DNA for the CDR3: TGTGCCAGGGGGGGAGCTCCGGGACAGAACTATGGCTACACCTTC. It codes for CARGGAPGQNYGYTF.

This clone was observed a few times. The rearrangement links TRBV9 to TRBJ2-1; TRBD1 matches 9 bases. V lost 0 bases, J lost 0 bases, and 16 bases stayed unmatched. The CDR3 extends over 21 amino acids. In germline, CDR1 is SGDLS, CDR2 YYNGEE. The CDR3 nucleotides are TGTGCCAGCAGCGTAGCTACATATGTGGACAGGGGCCCGAGCTCCTACAATGAGCAGTTCTTC. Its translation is CASSVATYVDRGPSSYNEQFF.

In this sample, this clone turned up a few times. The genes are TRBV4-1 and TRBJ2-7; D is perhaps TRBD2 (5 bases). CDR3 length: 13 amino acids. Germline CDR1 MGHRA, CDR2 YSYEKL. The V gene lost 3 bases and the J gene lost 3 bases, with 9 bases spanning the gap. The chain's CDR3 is CASSHLGDYEQYF. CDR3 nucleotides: TGCGCCAGCAGCCACCTCGGGGACTACGAGCAGTACTTC.

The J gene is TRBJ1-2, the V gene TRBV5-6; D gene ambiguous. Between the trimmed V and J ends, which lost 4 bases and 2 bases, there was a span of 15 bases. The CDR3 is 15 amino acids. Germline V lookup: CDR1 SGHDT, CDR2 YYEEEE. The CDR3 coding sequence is TGTGCCAGCAGCGGGTCGGGTTCCGGGAACTATGGCTACACCTTC. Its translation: CASSGSGSGNYGYTF.

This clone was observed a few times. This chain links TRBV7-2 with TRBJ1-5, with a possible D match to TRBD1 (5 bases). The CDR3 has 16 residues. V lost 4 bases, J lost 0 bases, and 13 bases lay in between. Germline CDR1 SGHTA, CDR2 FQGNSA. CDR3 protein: CASSSRPGNSNQPQHF. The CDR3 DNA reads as TGTGCCAGCAGCTCAAGACCAGGGAATAGCAATCAGCCCCAGCATTTT.

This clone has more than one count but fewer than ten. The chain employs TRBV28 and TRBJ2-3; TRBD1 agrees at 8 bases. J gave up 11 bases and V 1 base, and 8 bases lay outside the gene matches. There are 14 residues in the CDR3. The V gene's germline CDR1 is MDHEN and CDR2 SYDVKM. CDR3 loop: CASSLLGQVPEQYF. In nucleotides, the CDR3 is TGTGCCAGCAGTTTATTGGGACAGGTACCTGAGCAGTATTTT.

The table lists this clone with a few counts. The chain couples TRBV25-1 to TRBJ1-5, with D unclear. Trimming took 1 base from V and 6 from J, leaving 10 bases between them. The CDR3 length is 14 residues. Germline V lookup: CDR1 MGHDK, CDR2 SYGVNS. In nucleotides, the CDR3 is TGTGCCAGCAGTGAATCCGGGGAGGTTCAGCCCCAGCATTTT. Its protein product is CASSESGEVQPQHF.

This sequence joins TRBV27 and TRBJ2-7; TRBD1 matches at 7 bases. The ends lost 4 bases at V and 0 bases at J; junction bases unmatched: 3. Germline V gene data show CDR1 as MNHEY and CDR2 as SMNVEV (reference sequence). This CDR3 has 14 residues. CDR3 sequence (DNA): TGTGCCAGCAGTTCTCAGGGGGTCTCCTACGAGCAGTACTTC. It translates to CASSSQGVSYEQYF.

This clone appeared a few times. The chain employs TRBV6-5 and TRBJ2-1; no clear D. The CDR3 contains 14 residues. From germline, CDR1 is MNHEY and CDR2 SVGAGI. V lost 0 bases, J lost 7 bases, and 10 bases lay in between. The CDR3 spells CASSYSTGPNEQFF. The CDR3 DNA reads TGTGCCAGCAGTTACTCGACGGGTCCTAATGAGCAGTTCTTC.

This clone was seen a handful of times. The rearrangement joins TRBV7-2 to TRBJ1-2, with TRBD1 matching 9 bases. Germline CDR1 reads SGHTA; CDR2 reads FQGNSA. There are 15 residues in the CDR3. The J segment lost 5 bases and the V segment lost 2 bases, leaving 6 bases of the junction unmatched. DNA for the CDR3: TGTGCCAGCAGCTTACCGGGACAGGGCGGGTATGGCTACACCTTC. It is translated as CASSLPGQGGYGYTF.

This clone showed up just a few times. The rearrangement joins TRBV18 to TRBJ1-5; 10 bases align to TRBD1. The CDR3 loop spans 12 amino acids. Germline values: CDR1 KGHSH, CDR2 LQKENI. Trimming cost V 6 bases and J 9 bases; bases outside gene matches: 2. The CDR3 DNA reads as TGTGCCAGCTCCGGGGACAGGGGGCCCCAGCATTTT. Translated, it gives CASSGDRGPQHF.

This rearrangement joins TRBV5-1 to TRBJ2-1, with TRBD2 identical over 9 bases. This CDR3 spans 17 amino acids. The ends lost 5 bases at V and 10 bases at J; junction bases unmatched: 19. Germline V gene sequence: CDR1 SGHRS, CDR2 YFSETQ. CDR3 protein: CASSQTAGTSTRVEQFF. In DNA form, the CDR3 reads TGCGCCAGCAGTCAAACTGCCGGGACTAGCACCCGGGTGGAGCAGTTCTTC.